The present TCR beta chain was sequenced within a study of CD8 T cells in ankylosing spondylitis. Whole-study findings and limits: As reported, disease-linked clones showed significant enrichment in matched ankylosing spondylitis synovial fluid. Blood of patients with ankylosing spondylitis appeared to be characterized by a TCR beta motif of several highly homologous variants.

5'-RACE, quantitative and with molecular barcodes, yielded the TCR beta libraries. TCRdb fed the 5' RACE reads into MiXCR, producing one record per CDR3 protein. The sample includes more than 650,000 distinct CDR3 sequences, roughly 12% of them seen just once. Comments on this clonotype: Its antigen remains unidentified.

With 0 bases removed from V and 8 bases from J, the gap between germline ends came to 20 bases. The CDR3 is 16 amino acids. Germline loops: CDR1 DFQATT, CDR2 SNEGSKA (reference sequence). This chain joins TRBV20-1 and TRBJ2-1, with D perhaps matching TRBD1 or TRBD2 (5 bases each). Sequencing was performed on blood, either unsorted or a sorted T cell fraction (not recorded which). This receptor was identified in a male donor with ankylosing spondylitis. CDR3 sequence: CSARDLDEGSGHEQFF. Here the CDR3 DNA reads TGCAGTGCTAGAGATCTGGATGAGGGGAGTGGACATGAGCAGTTCTTC.